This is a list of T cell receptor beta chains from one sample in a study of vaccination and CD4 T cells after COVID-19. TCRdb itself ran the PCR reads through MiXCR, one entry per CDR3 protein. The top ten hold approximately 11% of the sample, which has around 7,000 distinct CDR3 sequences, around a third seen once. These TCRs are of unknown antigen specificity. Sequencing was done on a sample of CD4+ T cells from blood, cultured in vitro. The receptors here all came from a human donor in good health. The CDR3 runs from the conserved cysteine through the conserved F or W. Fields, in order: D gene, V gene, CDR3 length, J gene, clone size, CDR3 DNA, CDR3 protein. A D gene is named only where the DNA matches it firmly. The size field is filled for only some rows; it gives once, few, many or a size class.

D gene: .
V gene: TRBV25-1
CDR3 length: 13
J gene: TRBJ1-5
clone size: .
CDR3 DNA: TGTGCCAGCAGTGATGGAGCCAATCAGCCCCAGCATTTT
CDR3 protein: CASSDGANQPQHF

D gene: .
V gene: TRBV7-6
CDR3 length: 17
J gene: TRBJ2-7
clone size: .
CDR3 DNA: TGTGCCAGCAGCTTAGCGTTAGCTGGGGCCGTAAACTACGAGCAGTACTTC
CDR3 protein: CASSLALAGAVNYEQYF

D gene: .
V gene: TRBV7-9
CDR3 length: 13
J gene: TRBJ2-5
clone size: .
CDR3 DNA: TGTGCCAGCAGGTTGGGGGGAAGGGAGACCCAGTACTTC
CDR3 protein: CASRLGGRETQYF

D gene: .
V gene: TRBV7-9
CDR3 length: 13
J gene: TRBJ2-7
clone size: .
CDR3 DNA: TGTGCCAGCAGCTCCTCCGGGGCGAGAGAGCAGTACTTC
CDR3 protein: CASSSSGAREQYF

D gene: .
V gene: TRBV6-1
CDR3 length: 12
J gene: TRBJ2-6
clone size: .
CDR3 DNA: TGTGCCAGCAGCCCCCGGGCCAACGTCCTGACTTTC
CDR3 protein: CASSPRANVLTF

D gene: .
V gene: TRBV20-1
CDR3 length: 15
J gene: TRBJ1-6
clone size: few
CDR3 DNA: TGCAGTGCTAGGAAAGGGGACAACGAGGTGTCACCCCTCCACTTT
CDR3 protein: CSARKGDNEVSPLHF

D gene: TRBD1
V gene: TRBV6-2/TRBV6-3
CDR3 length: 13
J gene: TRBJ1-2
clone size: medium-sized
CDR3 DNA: TGTGCCAGCAGTGCTACAGGGGGCGCTGGCTACACCTTC
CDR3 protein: CASSATGGAGYTF

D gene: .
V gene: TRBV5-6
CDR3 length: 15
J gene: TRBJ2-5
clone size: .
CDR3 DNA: TGTGCCAGCAGCTTGGTAGACCGGGGGCAAGAGACCCAGTACTTC
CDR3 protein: CASSLVDRGQETQYF

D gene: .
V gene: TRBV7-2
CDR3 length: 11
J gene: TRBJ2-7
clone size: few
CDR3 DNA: TGTGCCAGCAGCTTAGAATACGAGCAGTACTTC
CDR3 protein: CASSLEYEQYF

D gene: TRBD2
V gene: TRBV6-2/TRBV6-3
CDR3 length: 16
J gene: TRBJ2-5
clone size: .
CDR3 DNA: TGTGCCAGCAGCCTCCACCCCCGGGAGGGAGGTGAGACCCAGTACTTC
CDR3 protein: CASSLHPREGGETQYF

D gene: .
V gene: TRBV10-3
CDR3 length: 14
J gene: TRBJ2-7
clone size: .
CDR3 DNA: TGTGCCATCAGGCCCGACAGTCAGGGCTACGAGCAGTACTTC
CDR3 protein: CAIRPDSQGYEQYF

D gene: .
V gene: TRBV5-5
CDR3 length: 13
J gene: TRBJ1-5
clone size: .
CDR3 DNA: TGTGCCAGCAGCTCGCGGGGACAAGAGCCCCAGCATTTT
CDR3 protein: CASSSRGQEPQHF

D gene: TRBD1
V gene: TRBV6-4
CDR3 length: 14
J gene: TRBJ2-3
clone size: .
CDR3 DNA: TGTGCCAGCAGTGCCGGGACAGGGGGCGATACGCAGTATTTT
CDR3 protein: CASSAGTGGDTQYF

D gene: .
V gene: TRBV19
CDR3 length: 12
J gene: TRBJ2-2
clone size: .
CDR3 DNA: TGTGCCAGTCCGACCTTCACCGGGGAGCTGTTTTTT
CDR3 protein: CASPTFTGELFF

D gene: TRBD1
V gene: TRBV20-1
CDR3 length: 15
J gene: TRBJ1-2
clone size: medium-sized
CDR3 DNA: TGCAGTGCTAGCGTTGTCGGGACGAGGGGGCATGGCTACACCTTC
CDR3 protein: CSASVVGTRGHGYTF

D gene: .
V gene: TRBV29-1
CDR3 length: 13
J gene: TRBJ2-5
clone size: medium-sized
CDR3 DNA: TGCAGCGTTGAGGTAGTCTCGGGGGAGACCCAGTACTTC
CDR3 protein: CSVEVVSGETQYF

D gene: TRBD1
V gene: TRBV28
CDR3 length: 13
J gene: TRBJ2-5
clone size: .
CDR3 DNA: TGTGCCAGCAGTGAAGGGGGCGAGGAGACCCAGTACTTC
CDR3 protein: CASSEGGEETQYF

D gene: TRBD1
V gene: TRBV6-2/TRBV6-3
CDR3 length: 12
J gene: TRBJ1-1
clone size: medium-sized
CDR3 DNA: TGTGCCAGCAGTTACCGCCAGGGGGCAGGGATCTTT
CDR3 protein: CASSYRQGAGIF

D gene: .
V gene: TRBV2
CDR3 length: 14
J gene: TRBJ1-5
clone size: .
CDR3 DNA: TGTGCCAGCAGTTCCACCGGGTCCGGGCAGCCCCAGCATTTT
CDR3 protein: CASSSTGSGQPQHF

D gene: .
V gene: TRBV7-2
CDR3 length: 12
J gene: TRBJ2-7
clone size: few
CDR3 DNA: TGTGCCAGCAGCCTTGACGTATACGAGCAGTACTTC
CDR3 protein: CASSLDVYEQYF

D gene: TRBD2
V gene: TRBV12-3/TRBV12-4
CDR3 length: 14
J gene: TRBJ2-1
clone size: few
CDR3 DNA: TGTGCCAGCAACTTAGCGGGAGGGATCCATGAGCAGTTCTTC
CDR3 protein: CASNLAGGIHEQFF

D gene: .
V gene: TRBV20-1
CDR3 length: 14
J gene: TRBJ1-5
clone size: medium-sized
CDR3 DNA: TGCAGTGCCCATCCGTCCGGGAGCAATCAGCCCCAGCATTTT
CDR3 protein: CSAHPSGSNQPQHF

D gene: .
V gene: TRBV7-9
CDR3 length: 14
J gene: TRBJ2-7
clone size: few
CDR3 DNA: TGTGCCAGCAGCTTCGGAGCAGGGGGGTACGAGCAGTACTTC
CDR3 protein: CASSFGAGGYEQYF

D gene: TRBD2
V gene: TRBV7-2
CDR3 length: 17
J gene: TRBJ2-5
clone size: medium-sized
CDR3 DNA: TGTGCCAGCAGCTTATACCCGGGACTAGCGGGAGTAGAGACCCAGTACTTC
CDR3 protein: CASSLYPGLAGVETQYF

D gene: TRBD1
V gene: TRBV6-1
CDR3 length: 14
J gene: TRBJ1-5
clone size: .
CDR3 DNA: TGTGCCAGCAGTGAGCGACAGGGGGGACAGCCCCAGCATTTT
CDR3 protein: CASSERQGGQPQHF

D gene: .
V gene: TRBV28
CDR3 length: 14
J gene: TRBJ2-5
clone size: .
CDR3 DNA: TGTGCCAGCACCAGACTGGACAGCCCACGAACCCAGTACTTC
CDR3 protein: CASTRLDSPRTQYF

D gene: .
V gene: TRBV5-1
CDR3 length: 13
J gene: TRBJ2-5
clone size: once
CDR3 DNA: TGCGCCAGCAGCTTGGCCCACCAAGAGACCCAGTACTTC
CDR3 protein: CASSLAHQETQYF

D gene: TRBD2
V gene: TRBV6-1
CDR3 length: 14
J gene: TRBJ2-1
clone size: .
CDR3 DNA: TGTGCCAGCAGAGCTAGCGGGAACTACAATGAGCAGTTCTTC
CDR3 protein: CASRASGNYNEQFF

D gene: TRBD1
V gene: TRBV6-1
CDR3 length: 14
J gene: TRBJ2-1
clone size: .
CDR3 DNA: TGTGCCAGCAGTGCGGGACAGACGAGGGGTGAGCAGTTCTTC
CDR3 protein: CASSAGQTRGEQFF

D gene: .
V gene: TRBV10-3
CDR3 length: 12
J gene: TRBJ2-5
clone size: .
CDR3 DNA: TGTGCCATCAGTGAGTCAGAAGAGACCCAGTACTTC
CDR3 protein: CAISESEETQYF

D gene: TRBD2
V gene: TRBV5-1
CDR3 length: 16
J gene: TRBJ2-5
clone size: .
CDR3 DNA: TGCGCCAGCAGTAAACTAGCGGGAGGGCCTGAAGAGACCCAGTACTTC
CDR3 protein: CASSKLAGGPEETQYF

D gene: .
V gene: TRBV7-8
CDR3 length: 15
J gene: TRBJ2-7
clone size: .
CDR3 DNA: TGTGCCAGCAGCTTTCTTCAGGGAAGGGCCTACGAGCAGTACTTC
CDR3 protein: CASSFLQGRAYEQYF